This T cell receptor beta chain was retrieved from a study of T cells after yellow fever vaccination. TCRdb independently ran MiXCR on the 5' RACE reads; one entry per CDR3 protein. The sample lists hundreds of thousands of distinct CDR3 sequences, 3.6% occurring once. Germline-derived CDR1 and CDR2 are MDHEN and SYDVKM. Unmatched junction bases numbered 15, after V lost 7 bases and J lost 8 bases. The CDR3 has 15 amino acids. Notes on the study in general: Researchers report a weaker secondary response that nonetheless peaked faster, day 5 versus 15.

This clonotype was seen many times. Its matching antigen is unknown. The source material was PBMCs, sampled on the day of the yellow fever booster vaccination. The chain carries TRBV28 and TRBJ2-3; 7 nucleotides agree with TRBD1. The origin of this receptor is a young man who received the YFV17D yellow fever vaccine. The CDR3: CASTARQGGKVTQYF. In nucleotides, the CDR3 is TGTGCCAGCACCGCCCGACAGGGTGGTAAGGTTACGCAGTATTTT.